This TCR beta chain was recovered during a study of identical twins (dated by TCRdb to the mid-2010s). For the study in its entirety: The study deep-sequenced TCR alpha and beta repertoires from monozygotic twins, unrelated adults of various ages and cord blood to test whether fetal clonotypes persist. To rule out contamination, replicate twin experiments were performed at different times with different library preparation protocols.

Points the paper makes about the study in general: In monozygotic twins, out-of-frame TCR alpha sharing was systematically underestimated by recombination models, although the models agreed with sharing between unrelated individuals. Compared with coincidental sharing between unrelated individuals, out-of-frame TCR alpha sequences shared between twins showed an excess of sequences with low generation probability. In beta out-of-frame sequences, excess twin sharing was weaker, because having fewer shared sequences lowered the signal-to-noise ratio. Conclusions relied on cross-sectional statistical analysis, since the same donors could not be followed over many years. Abundant cord blood beta clonotypes had fewer insertions, young adult naive repertoires showed a similar but weaker trend, and memory repertoires showed no such trend. Invariant T cells such as MAIT and iNKT could partly confound zero-insertion analyses, although diverse VJ usage argued against such confounding for most clonotypes.

Library generation was performed with 5' RACE. Sequencing took place on an Illumina HiSeq 2000. A universal primer binding site was added through template switching, and the final cDNA carried a unique molecular identifier so that TCR cDNA molecules could be counted accurately. Specific primers in the conserved constant-segment region were used to synthesize first-strand cDNA for TCR alpha and beta chains. To control for contamination, every cDNA library was double barcoded, receiving both a SMART-Mk sample barcode and Illumina barcodes. Two successive PCR steps introduced TruSeq adapter sequences along with Illumina sample barcodes. The Illumina HiSeq platform was used with custom primers to sequence TCR alpha and beta cDNA libraries. In the original analysis: MiGEC was used to process raw reads and extract unique molecular identifiers, and MiXCR was used to find CDR3 positions. Recombination models were inferred per individual with the repgenHMM and IGoR tools using an EM algorithm. The tcR package in R was used for shared clonotype analysis, with sharing normalized by the product of cloneset sizes. Out-of-frame nonproductive sequences were analyzed to study raw recombination free of thymic and clonal selection effects. The public reads were run again by TCRdb, first through fastp at Q25 and then through MiXCR, and only productive beta chains were kept. Each CDR3 protein gets just one entry, which takes the most common genes and DNA from the rows behind it. Clone size and V and J calls follow TCRdb, not the original study. This sample is represented by approximately 230,000 distinct CDR3 sequences; 6% to 7% of them were singletons. The top ten clones comprise about 14% of the sample.

This clonotype was detected many times. What this receptor recognizes is not known. No base qualities exist here, and no much larger clone lies one base off it. Every donor was a healthy Caucasian. The twin cohort consisted of three pairs of female monozygotic twins, all aged roughly 18 to 29 years. Positive isolation kits from Invitrogen were used to isolate the CD4+ and CD8+ T cell populations. CDR1 and CDR2 (LGHNA, YSLEER) derive from the germline V gene. The CDR3 measures 13 amino acids from cysteine to phenylalanine. Only the CDR3 part of the read is kept: 39 bases, read in frame from the first base. V loses 0 bases of germline sequence and J loses 5 bases, and the interval between the two ends is 5 bases. This sample was also put to use in a study of T cells expressing NK-cell markers. According to the second study: TCR beta-chain repertoires were profiled in sorted CD3+CD56+NKG2C+, CD3+CD56+NKG2C- and CD3+CD56-NKG2C+ T-cell subsets from several donors. Seven of the eight sequenced donors were HCMV-seropositive and one was HCMV-seronegative. In several experiments an anti-gammadeltaTCR antibody was added to restrict sorting to alphabetaTCR-expressing T cells. In roughly 6 donors, the dominant CD3+CD56+NKG2C+ clonotypes were found to rank among the top 10 CD8+ clonotypes and to make up roughly 1.0-7.0% of CD8+ T cells. Those dominant clonotypes were again the most abundant among CD3+CD56-NKG2C+ cells in a few donors, at about 28.3-60.1%. Whether the expanded NKG2C-expressing T cell clones were specific for HCMV antigens remained unclear. The study sequenced eight donors, all healthy volunteers chosen at random: three men and five women. HCMV-specific IgG was detected in serum with a commercial ELISA kit to determine HCMV serostatus. Reads were demultiplexed and grouped by UMI with MIGEC, and clonotypes were assembled and quantified with MiTCR. To exclude erroneous sequences, any TCR cDNA sequence not supported by at least two reads was discarded. The tcR package was used for downstream repertoire analysis, and clonotypes were matched across fractions by CDR3 nucleotide sequence plus V segment. VDJmatch was used to annotate antigen specificity against VDJdb, with one amino acid substitution in CDR3 permitted.

The origin of this receptor is a woman between 18 and 30 years old in good health. Sequenced sample: CD8+ T cells sorted from blood. The chain is made from TRBV4-3 and TRBJ2-1, with the D call tentatively TRBD1 or TRBD2, each fitting 5 bases. The CDR3 here reads CASSQEGHNEQFF. The sequence in DNA is TGCGCCAGCAGCCAAGAGGGACACAATGAGCAGTTCTTC.